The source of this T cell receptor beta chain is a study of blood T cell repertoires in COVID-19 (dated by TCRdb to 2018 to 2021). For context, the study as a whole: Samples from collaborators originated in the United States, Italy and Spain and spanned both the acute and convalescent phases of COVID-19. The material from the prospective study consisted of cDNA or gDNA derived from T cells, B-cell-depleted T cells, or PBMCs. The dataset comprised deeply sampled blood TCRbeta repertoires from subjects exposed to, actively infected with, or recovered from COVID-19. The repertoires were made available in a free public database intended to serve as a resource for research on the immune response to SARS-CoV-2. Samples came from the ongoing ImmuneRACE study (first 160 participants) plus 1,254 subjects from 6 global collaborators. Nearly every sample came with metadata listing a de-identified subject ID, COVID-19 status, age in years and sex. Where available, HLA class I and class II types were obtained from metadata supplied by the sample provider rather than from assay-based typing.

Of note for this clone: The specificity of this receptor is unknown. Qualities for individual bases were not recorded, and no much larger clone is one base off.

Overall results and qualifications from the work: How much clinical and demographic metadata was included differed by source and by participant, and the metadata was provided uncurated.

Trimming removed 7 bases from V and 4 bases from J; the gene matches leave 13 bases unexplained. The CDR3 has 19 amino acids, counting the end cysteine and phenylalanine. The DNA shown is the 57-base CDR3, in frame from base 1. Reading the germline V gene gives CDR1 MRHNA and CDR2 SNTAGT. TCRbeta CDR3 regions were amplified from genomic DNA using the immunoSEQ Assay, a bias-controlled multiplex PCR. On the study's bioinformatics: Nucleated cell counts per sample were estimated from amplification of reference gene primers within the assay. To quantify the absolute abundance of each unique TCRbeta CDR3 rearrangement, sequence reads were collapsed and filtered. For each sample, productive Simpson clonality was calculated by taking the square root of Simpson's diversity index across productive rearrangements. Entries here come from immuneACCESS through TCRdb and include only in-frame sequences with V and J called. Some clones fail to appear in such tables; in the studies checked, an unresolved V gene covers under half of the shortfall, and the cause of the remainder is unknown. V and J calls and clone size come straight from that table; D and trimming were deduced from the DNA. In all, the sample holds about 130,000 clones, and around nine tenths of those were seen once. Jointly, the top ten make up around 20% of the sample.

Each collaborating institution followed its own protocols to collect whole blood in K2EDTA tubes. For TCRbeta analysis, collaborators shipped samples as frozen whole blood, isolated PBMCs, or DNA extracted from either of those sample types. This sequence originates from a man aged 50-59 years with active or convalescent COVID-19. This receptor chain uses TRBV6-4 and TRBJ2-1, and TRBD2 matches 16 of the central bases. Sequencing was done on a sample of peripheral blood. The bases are TGTGCCAGCACCCCATGGGGGACTAGCGGGAGGGCCCTTTACAATGAGCAGTTCTTC. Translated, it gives CASTPWGTSGRALYNEQFF.